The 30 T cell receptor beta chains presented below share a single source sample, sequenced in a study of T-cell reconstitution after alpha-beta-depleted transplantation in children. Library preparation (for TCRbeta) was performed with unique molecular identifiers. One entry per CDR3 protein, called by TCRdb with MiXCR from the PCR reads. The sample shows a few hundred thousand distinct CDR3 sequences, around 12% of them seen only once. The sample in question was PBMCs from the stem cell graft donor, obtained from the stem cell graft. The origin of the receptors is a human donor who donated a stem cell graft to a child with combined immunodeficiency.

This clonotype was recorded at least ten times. CDR3 amino acids: CASNPGRTGELFF. In nucleotides, the CDR3 is TGTGCCAGCAATCCAGGGCGTACCGGGGAGCTGTTTTTT. The chain couples TRBV12-3 or TRBV12-4 to TRBJ2-2, with D perhaps TRBD1 (5 bases). The ends were cut back, 7 bases at V and 5 bases at J, with 11 bases in the middle. There are 13 residues in the CDR3.

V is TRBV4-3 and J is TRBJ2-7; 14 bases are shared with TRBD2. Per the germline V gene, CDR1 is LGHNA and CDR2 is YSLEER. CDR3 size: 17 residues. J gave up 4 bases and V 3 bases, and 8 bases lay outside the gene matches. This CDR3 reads CASSQTSGRARLYEQYF. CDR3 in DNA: TGCGCCAGCAGCCAGACTAGCGGGAGGGCCAGGCTTTACGAGCAGTACTTC.

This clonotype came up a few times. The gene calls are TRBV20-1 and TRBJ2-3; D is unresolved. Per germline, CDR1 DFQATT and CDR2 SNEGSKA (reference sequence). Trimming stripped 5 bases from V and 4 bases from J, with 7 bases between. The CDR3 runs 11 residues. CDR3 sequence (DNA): TGCAGTGCTGAAGGCCCAGATACGCAGTATTTT. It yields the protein CSAEGPDTQYF.

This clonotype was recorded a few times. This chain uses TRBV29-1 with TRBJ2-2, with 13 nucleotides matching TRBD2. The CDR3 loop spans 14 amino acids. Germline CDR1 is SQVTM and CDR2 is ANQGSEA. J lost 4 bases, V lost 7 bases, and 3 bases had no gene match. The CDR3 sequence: CSAWTSGSTGELFF. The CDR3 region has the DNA TGCAGCGCCTGGACTAGCGGGAGCACCGGGGAGCTGTTTTTT.

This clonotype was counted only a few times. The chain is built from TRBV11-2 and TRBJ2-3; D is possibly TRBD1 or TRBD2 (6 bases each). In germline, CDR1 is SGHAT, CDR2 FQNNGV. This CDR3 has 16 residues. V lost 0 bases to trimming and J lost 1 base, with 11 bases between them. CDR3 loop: CASSLDYGGGTDTQYF. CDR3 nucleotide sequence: TGTGCCAGCAGCTTAGATTACGGGGGCGGCACAGATACGCAGTATTTT.

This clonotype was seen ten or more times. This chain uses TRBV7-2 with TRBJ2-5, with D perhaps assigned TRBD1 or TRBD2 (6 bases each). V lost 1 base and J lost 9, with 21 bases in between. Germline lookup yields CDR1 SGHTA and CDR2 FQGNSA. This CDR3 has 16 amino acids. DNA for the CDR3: TGTGCCAGCAGCTTAGGTTCTGGGTATCCGGGGGCGGCCCAGTACTTC. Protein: CASSLGSGYPGAAQYF.

The CDR3 DNA follows: TGCGCCAGCAGCTTGACTAGCGGGAGCCCTGACACCGGGGAGCTGTTTTTT. Translating it yields CASSLTSGSPDTGELFF. V gene TRBV5-1 combines with J gene TRBJ2-2; 11 bases agree with TRBD2. J lost 3 bases, V lost 1 base, and 5 bases had no gene match. From germline, CDR1 is SGHRS and CDR2 YFSETQ. There are 17 residues in the CDR3.

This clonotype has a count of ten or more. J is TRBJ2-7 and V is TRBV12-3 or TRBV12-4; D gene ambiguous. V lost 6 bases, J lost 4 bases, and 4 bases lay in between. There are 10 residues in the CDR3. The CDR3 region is CASSTYEQYF. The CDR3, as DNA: TGTGCCAGCAGCACTTACGAGCAGTACTTC.

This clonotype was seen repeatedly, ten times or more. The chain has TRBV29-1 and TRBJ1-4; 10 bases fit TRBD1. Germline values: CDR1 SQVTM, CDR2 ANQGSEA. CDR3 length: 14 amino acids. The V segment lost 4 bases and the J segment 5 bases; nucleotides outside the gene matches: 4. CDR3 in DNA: TGCAGCGTTGGACAGGGGGCCAGAAATGAAAAACTGTTTTTT. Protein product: CSVGQGARNEKLFF.

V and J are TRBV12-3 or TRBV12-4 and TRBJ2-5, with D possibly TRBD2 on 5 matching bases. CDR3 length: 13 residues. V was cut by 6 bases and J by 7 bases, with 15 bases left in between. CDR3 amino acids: CASSLALRGTQYF. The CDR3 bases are TGTGCCAGCAGCTTGGCCCTCCGGGGGACCCAGTACTTC.

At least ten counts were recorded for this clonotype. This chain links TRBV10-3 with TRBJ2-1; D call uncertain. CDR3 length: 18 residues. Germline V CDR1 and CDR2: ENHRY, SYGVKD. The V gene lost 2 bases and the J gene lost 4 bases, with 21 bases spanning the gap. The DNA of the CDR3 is TGTGCCATCAGTGAGGTCTCCCGTTACATATTACAATACAATGAGCAGTTCTTC. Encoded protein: CAISEVSRYILQYNEQFF.

CDR3 nucleotides: TGTGCCATCAGTGAGTCGGGGCTAGCGGGCACAGATACGCAGTATTTT. Translating it yields CAISESGLAGTDTQYF. The chain is built from TRBV10-3 and TRBJ2-3, with 7 bases that match TRBD2. The CDR3 spans 16 residues. The V segment lost 0 bases and the J segment 1 base; nucleotides outside the gene matches: 4. Germline CDR1 is ENHRY and CDR2 is SYGVKD.

The CDR3 nucleotides are TGTGCCAGCAGCCCTTTAGGGTCGGGGGGGTTTGAAGCTTTCTTT. Residues: CASSPLGSGGFEAFF. The chain recombines TRBV6-1 with TRBJ1-1; TRBD1 might be the D (5 bases). The germline gives CDR1 MNHNS, CDR2 SASEGT. The germline V and J ends were trimmed by 6 bases and 7 bases, with 21 bases remaining between them. The CDR3 loop spans 15 amino acids.

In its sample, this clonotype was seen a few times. Here the CDR3 DNA reads TGTGCCAGCAGCTTTGTGAGGGATACCGGTGAGCAGTTCTTC. Translated: CASSFVRDTGEQFF. The V gene is TRBV11-3, the J gene TRBJ2-1; TRBD2 might be the D (5 bases). Per germline, CDR1 SGHNT and CDR2 YENEEA. The CDR3 is 14 amino acids. Deletions cut 3 bases from V and 9 bases from J, with 15 bases between.

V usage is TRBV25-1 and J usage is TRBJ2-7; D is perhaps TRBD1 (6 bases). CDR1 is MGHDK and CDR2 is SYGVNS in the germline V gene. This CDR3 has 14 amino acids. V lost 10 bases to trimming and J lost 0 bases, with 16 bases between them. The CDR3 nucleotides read TGTGCCACCGCCCCCTGGGACAACTCCTACGAGCAGTACTTC. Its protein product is CATAPWDNSYEQYF.

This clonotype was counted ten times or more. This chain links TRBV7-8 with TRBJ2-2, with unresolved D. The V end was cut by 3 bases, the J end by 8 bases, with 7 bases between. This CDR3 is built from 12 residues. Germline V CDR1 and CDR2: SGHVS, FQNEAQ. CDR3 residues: CASSFFVGELFF. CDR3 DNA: TGTGCCAGCAGCTTTTTTGTAGGGGAGCTGTTTTTT.

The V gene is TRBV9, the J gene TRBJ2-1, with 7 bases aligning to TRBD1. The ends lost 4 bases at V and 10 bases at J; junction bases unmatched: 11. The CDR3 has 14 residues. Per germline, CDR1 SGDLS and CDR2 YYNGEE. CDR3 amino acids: CASSISTGAREQFF. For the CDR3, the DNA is TGTGCCAGCAGCATATCAACAGGGGCCCGGGAGCAGTTCTTC.

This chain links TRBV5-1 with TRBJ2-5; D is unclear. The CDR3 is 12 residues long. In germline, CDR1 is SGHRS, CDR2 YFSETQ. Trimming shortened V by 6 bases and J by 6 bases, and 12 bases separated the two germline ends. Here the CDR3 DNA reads TGCGCCAGCAATTTTCTTTGGCAGACCCAGTACTTC. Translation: CASNFLWQTQYF.

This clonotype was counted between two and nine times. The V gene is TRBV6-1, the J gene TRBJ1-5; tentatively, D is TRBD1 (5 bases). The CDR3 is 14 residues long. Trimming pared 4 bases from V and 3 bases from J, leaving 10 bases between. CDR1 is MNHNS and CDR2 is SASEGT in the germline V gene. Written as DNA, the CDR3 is TGTGCCAGCAGTGTTTGGGGGTTCAATCAGCCCCAGCATTTT. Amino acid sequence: CASSVWGFNQPQHF.

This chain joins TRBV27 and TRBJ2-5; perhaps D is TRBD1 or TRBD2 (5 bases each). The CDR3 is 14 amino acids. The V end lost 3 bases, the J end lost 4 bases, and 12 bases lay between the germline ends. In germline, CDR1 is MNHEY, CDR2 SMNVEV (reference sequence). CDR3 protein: CASSFTGRGETQYF. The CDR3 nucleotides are TGTGCCAGCAGTTTCACGGGGCGCGGAGAGACCCAGTACTTC.

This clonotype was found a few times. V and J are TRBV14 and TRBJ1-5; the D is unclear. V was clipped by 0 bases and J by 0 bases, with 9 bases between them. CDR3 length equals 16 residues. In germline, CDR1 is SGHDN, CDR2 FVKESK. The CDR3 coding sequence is TGTGCCAGCAGCCAAGAAGGCCCCAATAGCAATCAGCCCCAGCATTTT. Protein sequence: CASSQEGPNSNQPQHF. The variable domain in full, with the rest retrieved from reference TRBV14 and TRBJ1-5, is EAGVTQFPSHSVIEKGQTVTLRCDPISGHDNLYWYRRVMGKEIKFLLHFVKESKQDESGMPNNRFLAERTGGTYSTLKVQPAELEDSGVYFCASSQEGPNSNQPQHFGDGTRLSIL.

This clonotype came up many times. This CDR3 is CASSSGTSTNEQFF. CDR3 nucleotides: TGCGCCAGCAGCTCCGGGACTAGCACCAATGAGCAGTTCTTC. V and J are TRBV5-1 and TRBJ2-1; 9 bases line up with TRBD2. CDR3 length equals 14 residues. Germline V gene sequence: CDR1 SGHRS, CDR2 YFSETQ. V lost 3 bases to trimming and J lost 6 bases; unmatched junction nucleotides: 4.

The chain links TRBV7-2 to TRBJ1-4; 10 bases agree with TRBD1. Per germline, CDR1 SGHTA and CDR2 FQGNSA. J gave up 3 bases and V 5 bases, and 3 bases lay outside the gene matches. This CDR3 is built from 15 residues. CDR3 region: CASSAGTGANEKLFF. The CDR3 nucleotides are TGTGCCAGCAGCGCCGGGACAGGGGCTAATGAAAAACTGTTTTTT.

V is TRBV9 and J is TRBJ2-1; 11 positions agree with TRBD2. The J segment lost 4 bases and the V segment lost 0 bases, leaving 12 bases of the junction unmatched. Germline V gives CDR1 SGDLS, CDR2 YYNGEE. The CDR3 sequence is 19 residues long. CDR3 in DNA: TGTGCCAGCAGCGTAGGGGTCAGCATGCTAGCGGGGGGTTACAATGAGCAGTTCTTC. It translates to CASSVGVSMLAGGYNEQFF.

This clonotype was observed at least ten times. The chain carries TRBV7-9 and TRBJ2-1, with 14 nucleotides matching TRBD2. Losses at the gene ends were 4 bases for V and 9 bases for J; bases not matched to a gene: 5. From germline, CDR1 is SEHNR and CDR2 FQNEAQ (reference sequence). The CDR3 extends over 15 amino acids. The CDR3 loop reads CASSSTSGRAIEQFF. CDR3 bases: TGTGCCAGCAGCTCGACTAGCGGGAGGGCCATTGAGCAGTTCTTC.

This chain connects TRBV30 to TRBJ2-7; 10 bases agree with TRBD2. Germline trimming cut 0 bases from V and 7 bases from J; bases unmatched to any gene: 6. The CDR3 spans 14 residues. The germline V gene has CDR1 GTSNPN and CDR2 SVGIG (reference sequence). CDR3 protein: CAWSVSLAGVEQYF. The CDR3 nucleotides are TGTGCCTGGAGTGTAAGTCTAGCGGGAGTTGAGCAGTACTTC.

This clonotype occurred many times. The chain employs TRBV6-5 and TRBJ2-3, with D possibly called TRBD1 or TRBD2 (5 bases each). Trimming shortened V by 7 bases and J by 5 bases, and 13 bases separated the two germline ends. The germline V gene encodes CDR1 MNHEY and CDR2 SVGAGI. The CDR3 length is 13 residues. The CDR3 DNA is TGTGCCAGCATTGACTCAGGGAGAGATACGCAGTATTTT. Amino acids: CASIDSGRDTQYF.

The CDR3 DNA sequence: TGTGCCAGCAGCGTAGGACAGGGCCAAGAGACCCAGTACTTC. Translating gives CASSVGQGQETQYF. This rearrangement joins TRBV9 to TRBJ2-5, with 7 bases matching TRBD1. V was clipped by 0 bases and J by 1 base; unmatched bases: 0. CDR3 length: 14 residues. Germline values: CDR1 SGDLS, CDR2 YYNGEE.

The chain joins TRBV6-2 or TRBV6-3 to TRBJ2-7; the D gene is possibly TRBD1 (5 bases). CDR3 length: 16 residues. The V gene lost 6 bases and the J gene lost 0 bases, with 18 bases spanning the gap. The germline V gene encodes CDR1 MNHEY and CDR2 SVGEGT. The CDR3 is CASRPLAGDSSYEQYF. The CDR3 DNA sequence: TGTGCCAGCAGACCCTTGGCAGGCGACAGCTCCTACGAGCAGTACTTC.

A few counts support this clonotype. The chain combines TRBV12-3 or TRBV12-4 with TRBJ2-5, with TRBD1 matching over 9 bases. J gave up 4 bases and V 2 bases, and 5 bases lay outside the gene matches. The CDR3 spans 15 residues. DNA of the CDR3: TGTGCCAGCAGTTTACGGACAGGGGCTGGAGAGACCCAGTACTTC. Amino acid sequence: CASSLRTGAGETQYF.